This T cell receptor (beta chain) appears in the sequencing data of a study of T cell repertoires in cytomegalovirus infection. Study at large: An indication of both CMV infection and matching HLA type came from public TCR beta signatures.

A single record per CDR3 protein comes from TCRdb applying MiXCR to the reads. The table includes about 310,000 distinct CDR3 sequences, about 17% detected once. This clonotype has a single count. The antigen is not known. A single base separates this from a much larger clone, so it may be a read error. The CDR3 runs to 15 residues. V was pared by 1 base and J by 3 bases, with 10 bases between. Germline values: CDR1 MGHRA, CDR2 YSYEKL. Study outcomes and limitations: The study identified carriers of CMV plus the relevant HLA from cumulative public TCR beta family frequency.

V gene TRBV4-1 combines with J gene TRBJ1-3; D gene uncertain. The origin of this receptor is a human donor in good health (CMV status not recorded). Some clones in this sample may be carry-over from other donors' samples. Sequencing was done on a sample of PBMCs. The CDR3 bases are TGCGCCAGCAGCCAAGCAAAACATTATGGAAACACCATATATTTT. This translates into CASSQAKHYGNTIYF.